This TCR beta chain was sequenced during a study of early T cells in non-severe SARS-CoV-2 infection. Study observations and caveats: Matching against VDJdb likely underestimated virus-specific expansions, favoring anti-spike CD8.

The CDR3 sequence is 15 residues long. Trimming took 1 base from V and 3 from J; bases not matched to a gene: 5. CDR1 and CDR2 from the germline V gene are SGHRS and YFSETQ. Each CDR3 protein is one row after TCRdb ran MiXCR on the 5' RACE reads. The top ten hold approximately 3.1% of the sample, which has about 110,000 distinct CDR3 sequences, 9% to 14% seen once. This clonotype appeared many times. Its matching antigen is unknown. Sequencing was done on a sample of whole blood. This sequence joins TRBV5-1 and TRBJ2-5; 8 bases match TRBD2. The TCR originated in an adult who was a healthcare worker with PCR-confirmed SARS-CoV-2 infection or an uninfected control (not recorded which). Written as DNA, the CDR3 is TGCGCCAGCAGCTTGACACTAGCGGACGAAGAGACCCAGTACTTC. Its translation is CASSLTLADEETQYF.